This T cell receptor (beta chain) stems from a study of beta chain features in type 1 diabetes (dated by TCRdb to the late 2010s). Some background on the complete study: Mean age, gender distribution, total cell number and subset yield did not differ between patients and healthy donors. A total of 85 million to 140 million sorted cells were examined across all samples, and a strong correlation was observed between cell number per subset and RNA yield. Naive and central memory subsets were obtained from all 30 or so donors, but regulatory and stem cell-like memory subsets were isolated from only 8 patients and roughly eight healthy donors. The study compared the TCRB repertoires of sorted circulating CD4+ T cell subsets in recently diagnosed type 1 diabetes patients with those in matched healthy donors. The paper as a whole reports these results and caveats: At VDJ recombination sites, type 1 diabetes patients had fewer insertions and more deleted nucleotides, which implies abnormalities in thymic rearrangement. In all four CD4+ subsets, TCRB CDR3 length was moderately but significantly shorter in type 1 diabetes patients. Naive, central memory and regulatory TCRB repertoires appeared to be more alike among patients than among healthy donors. Sequencing cDNA rather than genomic DNA could over-represent highly expressing activated cells, although activation and CD3 levels did not differ between groups. Only small numbers of individuals were included in the HLA sub-analyses, which left unresolved whether HLA type had any influence on TCRB rearrangement. PCR might favor shorter templates, but patient and control samples were amplified and corrected together, so any skew would affect both groups equally.

Taken from cysteine to phenylalanine, the CDR3 has 13 residues. The CDR3 DNA has 39 bases and is translated from base 1. The germline V gene (reference sequence) yields SSHAT for CDR1 and FNYEAQ for CDR2. The entire amount of isolated RNA was reverse transcribed using the High Capacity cDNA Reverse Transcription Kit, so the sequenced TCRB transcripts were expressed ones. Deep immunoSEQ sequencing was performed on naive, central memory and regulatory T cell samples, with an average of about 3.6 million total reads per sample. Sorted cells were lysed in RLT buffer and RNA was extracted with DNase-treated RNeasy Micro or Mini kits, depending on cell number. Each cell subset was processed on its own to prevent cross-contamination, while patient and healthy donor samples were processed together. TCRB sequences were amplified from cDNA with the immunoSEQ multiplex PCR, producing 87-bp fragments spanning the CDR3 region. Amplicons were sequenced on the Illumina HiSeq platform. Regarding the original processing steps: PCR bias was computationally corrected using synthetic template baselines, reads within Hamming distance 2 were collapsed, and singletons that could not be merged were discarded. Reads were aligned against IMGT so that V, D and J genes, CDR3 length and insertions or deletions at six rearrangement sites could be assigned. Clonotype counts were normalized to sorted cell number within each subset before computing true diversity and Gini coefficients with the tcR R package. The overlap coefficient, calculated on TCRB nucleotide sequences, was used to measure repertoire sharing. Out-of-frame TCRB sequences from naive cells were analyzed to stand in for the pre-selection repertoire. The source is immuneACCESS, and TCRdb retained only in-frame sequences with V and J called. Part of the clones is not carried over; for the studies checked, unresolved V genes explain less than half of this, and the remainder is unexplained. The V and J calls and clone size were taken over from that table, and D and trimming were inferred from the DNA. In this sample the table shows 350,000 to 450,000 clones, 14% of which occur a single time. About 0.04% of the sample belongs to the ten largest clones.

A single peripheral blood draw of approximately 100 mL on average was collected from each donor into heparinised tubes. A BD FACSAria II was used to sort naive, central memory, regulatory and stem cell-like memory CD4+ T cells with a panel that included CD45RO, CCR7, CD25, CD127, CD95 and CD27. A purity above 95% was achieved for all sorted populations. PBMCs were isolated right away by Lymphoprep density gradient centrifugation and were stained directly, without culture. So that batch effects would be minimized, each experiment stained and sorted samples in pairs, pairing one healthy donor with one patient. With respect to this clone: Its antigen target is currently unknown. One end of the junction fails to match germline, which may point to a read error.

Input material: naive CD4+ T cells from blood. This specimen's cell subset or site label, interpreted: true naive CD4+ T cells. The sequence joins TRBV7-7 to TRBJ2-3, with no D gene named confidently. The source is a man aged 25 to 40 in good health. The sequence in DNA is TGTGCTAGCAGCTTAGGACGATATGATACGCAGTATTTT. It codes for CASSLGRYDTQYF.